Each of the 14 T cell receptor beta chains below was sequenced from the same sample in a study of blood T cell repertoires in COVID-19. The assay was immunoSEQ multiplex PCR, and TCRdb's table has in-frame clones only and misses some. Among about 250,000 clones listed, around 84% were seen once. Sequenced input: PBMCs or T cells enriched from blood (not recorded which). The receptors here all came from a woman aged 45 to 65 who had been exposed to COVID-19.

In this sample, this clone turned up once. The gene calls are TRBV19 and TRBJ2-7, with 7 bases matching TRBD1. V shed 6 bases, J shed 2 bases, and the junction held 4 bases outside the gene matches. The CDR3 is made up of 13 amino acids. Per germline, CDR1 LNHDA and CDR2 SQIVND (reference sequence). This chain's CDR3 is CASSRQGPYEQYF. Written as DNA, the CDR3 is TGTGCCAGTAGCCGACAGGGCCCCTACGAGCAGTACTTC.

The chain joins TRBV6-5 to TRBJ2-5; TRBD2 agrees at 8 bases. Germline V gene sequence: CDR1 MNHEY, CDR2 SVGAGI. The V segment lost 5 bases and the J segment 5 bases; nucleotides outside the gene matches: 10. The CDR3 covers 15 residues. CDR3 coding DNA: TGTGCCAGCAGTCCCCCAGGGACTAGGGGGGAGACCCAGTACTTC. It specifies CASSPPGTRGETQYF.

The chain carries TRBV19 and TRBJ2-1, with D tentatively TRBD1 (6 bases). Trimming took off 3 bases at V and 7 bases at J, with 16 bases between the two ends. The CDR3 consists of 15 residues. The germline CDR1 and CDR2 sequences are LNHDA and SQIVND (reference sequence). The CDR3 nucleotides read TGTGCCAGTAGTATCCCGGACAGCGACGATAATGAGCAGTTCTTC. Protein product: CASSIPDSDDNEQFF.

The V and J genes are TRBV5-1 and TRBJ1-5; 8 bases agree with TRBD1. Germline CDR1 is SGHRS and CDR2 is YFSETQ. This CDR3 has 20 amino acids. V gave up 0 bases and J gave up 1 base; unmatched junction bases: 15. DNA for the CDR3: TGCGCCAGCAGCTTGGGAGCCCACAGGGGGAATAGAGGGAGCAATCAGCCCCAGCATTTT. Translating it yields CASSLGAHRGNRGSNQPQHF.

The genes are TRBV7-8 and TRBJ1-3; D is perhaps TRBD1 (6 bases). The germline V and J ends were trimmed by 2 bases and 1 base, with 15 bases remaining between them. Germline V gene sequence: CDR1 SGHVS, CDR2 FQNEAQ. This CDR3 has 17 residues. Here the CDR3 reads CASSLSAGGASGNTIYF. The CDR3 coding sequence is TGTGCCAGCAGCTTATCCGCGGGGGGCGCATCTGGAAACACCATATATTTT.

The chain joins TRBV9 to TRBJ1-2; no firm D call. Trimming stripped 2 bases from V and 8 bases from J, with 13 bases between. The germline V gene encodes CDR1 SGDLS and CDR2 YYNGEE. This CDR3 has 13 amino acids. CDR3 DNA sequence: TGTGCCAGCAGCGTTAACCTTAAAGCGGGCTACACCTTC. It specifies CASSVNLKAGYTF.

The chain has TRBV14 and TRBJ1-1; 7 bases align to TRBD1. This CDR3 contains 14 residues. Per the germline V gene, CDR1 is SGHDN and CDR2 is FVKESK. V lost 3 bases to trimming and J lost 6 bases; unmatched junction nucleotides: 7. CDR3 sequence reads: CASSQVRQGAEAFF. In DNA, the CDR3 is TGTGCCAGCAGCCAGGTTCGACAGGGCGCTGAAGCTTTCTTT.

The chain carries TRBV5-1 and TRBJ1-1; D gene ambiguous. The V and J ends lost 4 bases and 1 base respectively, with 11 bases between them. The CDR3 is made up of 14 amino acids. CDR1 and CDR2 (germline): SGHRS, YFSETQ. As DNA, the CDR3 is TGCGCCAGCAGCCCCGGGAGCCAGAACACTGAAGCTTTCTTT. Its protein product is CASSPGSQNTEAFF.

The rearrangement links TRBV6-5 to TRBJ2-6; unclear D gene. Germline assignment: CDR1 MNHEY and CDR2 SVGAGI. This CDR3 region has 13 residues. With 8 bases removed from V and 3 bases from J, the gap between germline ends came to 8 bases. CDR3 coding DNA: TGTGCCAGCCTCTCTTTTGGGGCCAACGTCCTGACTTTC. Protein sequence: CASLSFGANVLTF.

The V call is TRBV20-1, the J call TRBJ2-7; TRBD1 matches at 7 bases. From germline, CDR1 is DFQATT and CDR2 SNEGSKA (reference sequence). The J segment lost 11 bases and the V segment lost 6 bases, leaving 10 bases of the junction unmatched. The CDR3 has 11 amino acids. The CDR3 DNA follows: TGCAGTGCAGCCTACACAGGGGTCGAGTACTTC. Translated: CSAAYTGVEYF.

The chain is built from TRBV5-4 and TRBJ2-1; D unresolved. V was trimmed by 0 bases and J by 10 bases, leaving 8 bases between them. There are 12 residues in the CDR3. Per the germline V gene, CDR1 is SGHNT and CDR2 is YYREEE (reference sequence). CDR3 bases: TGTGCCAGCAGCTTGGTTCCACACGAGCAGTTCTTC. Translated, it gives CASSLVPHEQFF.

The chain is built from TRBV5-5 and TRBJ1-2; D remains unclear. The CDR3 length is 15 residues. V was clipped by 3 bases and J by 4 bases, with 16 bases between them. Per germline, CDR1 SGHKS and CDR2 YYEKEE (reference sequence). DNA for the CDR3: TGTGCCAGCAGCTCGATGACTCCCCGGGGCTATGGCTACACCTTC. This sequence encodes CASSSMTPRGYGYTF.

The chain employs TRBV7-2 and TRBJ2-4; TRBD1 agrees at 12 bases. The germline V gene encodes CDR1 SGHTA and CDR2 FQGNSA. CDR3 length equals 16 residues. The trim removed 5 bases at V and 2 bases at J, leaving 4 bases unmatched. The CDR3 region is CASSGTGGLTKNIQYF. DNA of the CDR3: TGTGCCAGCAGCGGGACAGGGGGCCTGACCAAAAACATTCAGTACTTC.

This chain connects TRBV2 to TRBJ1-6; weak D call: TRBD1 (5 bases). Germline CDR1 and CDR2: SNHLY and FYNNEI. V lost 4 bases and J 6 bases, leaving 7 bases between the germline ends. The CDR3 is 13 amino acids. This chain's CDR3 is CASSVGLNSPLHF. DNA of the CDR3: TGTGCCAGCAGTGTGGGACTTAATTCACCCCTCCACTTT.